This entry describes one T cell receptor beta chain. Its target is not known. Trimming removed 5 bases at V and 2 bases at J, with 13 bases between. The germline gives CDR1 SGHTA, CDR2 FQGNSA. The CDR3 has 15 residues. Produced via immunoSEQ multiplex PCR; TCRdb's table is partial and in-frame only. The sample includes some 96,000 clones, over 70% of them seen just once. The data were taken from a study of PD-1 blockade in classical Hodgkin lymphoma. Across the whole study: The patients were dosed with nivolumab 3 mg/kg, infused intravenously every 2 weeks. The study, taken as a whole, reports: Prior therapy or disease activity may underlie the repertoire differences, whose causes remain undefined. There was a significant rise in CD4+ TCR diversity by C4D1, with no such rise for CD8+.

Each and every patient relapsed after autologous stem cell transplantation, and patients got differing brentuximab vedotin exposure. The best responses consisted of complete response, partial response or progressive disease. J is TRBJ1-3 and V is TRBV7-2, with a weak D call TRBD1 (6 bases). The TCR comes from a human donor with classical Hodgkin lymphoma. The material sequenced was peripheral blood mononuclear cells (PBMCs), taken at baseline. The chain's CDR3 is CASSPLTGTGNTIYF. The DNA of the CDR3 is TGTGCCAGCAGCCCCCTCACAGGGACTGGAAACACCATATATTTT.